These T cell receptor beta chains were read from a single sample in a study of T cell clonotyping in hematopoietic cell transplantation. Data came from immunoSEQ multiplex PCR; TCRdb stores just in-frame clones and leaves some out. The sample includes fewer than 25,000 clones, under 85% of them seen just once. Specimen: peripheral blood mononuclear cells. All receptors come from a man aged 60 to 69 in good health. Some clones in this sample may be carry-over from other donors' samples. Both conserved end residues are part of each CDR3. The D gene is left open where the match is weak. Clone size is not always given. Where it is, it says once, few, many or a class for expanded clones.

>-|-|TRBV28|TRBJ1-3
CASGRGNTIYF
TGTGCCTCAGGTCGCGGAAACACCATATATTTT
>-|-|TRBV7-2|TRBJ1-1
CASSLVSGVPDTEAFF
TGTGCCAGCAGCTTAGTGTCAGGGGTACCGGACACTGAAGCTTTCTTT
>-|few|TRBV30|TRBJ2-5
CAWSVPFKDQETQYF
TGTGCCTGGAGTGTACCTTTTAAAGACCAAGAGACCCAGTACTTC
>-|-|TRBV7-2|TRBJ2-2
CASSLAGELFF
TGTGCCAGCAGCTTAGCCGGGGAGCTGTTTTTT
>-|-|TRBV7-9|TRBJ1-2
CASSLYGEGYTF
TGTGCCAGCAGCTTATATGGGGAGGGCTACACCTTC
>TRBD1|-|TRBV2|TRBJ1-5
CASTSGQGNQPQHF
TGTGCCAGCACTTCCGGACAGGGGAATCAGCCCCAGCATTTT
>-|-|TRBV25-1|TRBJ2-4
CASSELGRENIQYF
TGTGCCAGCAGTGAATTAGGCAGGGAGAACATTCAGTACTTC
>TRBD1|-|TRBV11-3|TRBJ1-1
CAIKLRQGKNTEAFF
TGTGCTATAAAACTTAGACAGGGCAAGAACACTGAAGCTTTCTTT
>TRBD1|once|TRBV11-2|TRBJ1-1
CASSLWGTVMNTEAFF
TGTGCCAGCAGCTTATGGGGGACAGTCATGAACACTGAAGCTTTCTTT
>-|-|TRBV13|TRBJ2-3
CASSLMEDTQYF
TGTGCCAGCAGCTTAATGGAGGATACGCAGTATTTT
>-|-|TRBV30|TRBJ1-5
CAWSIESGTTQPQHF
TGTGCCTGGAGTATCGAGTCAGGGACGACTCAGCCCCAGCATTTT
>TRBD1|-|TRBV2|TRBJ1-5
CASSEDRGRNQPQHF
TGTGCCAGCAGTGAGGACAGGGGGCGAAATCAGCCCCAGCATTTT
>-|-|TRBV25-1|TRBJ1-1
CASSEFRAENTEAFF
TGTGCCAGCAGTGAATTTAGGGCGGAGAACACTGAAGCTTTCTTT
>-|-|TRBV4-3|TRBJ1-2
CASSQDMTVYGYTF
TGCGCCAGCAGCCAAGATATGACAGTCTATGGCTACACCTTC
>-|-|TRBV7-9|TRBJ1-2
CASSQENYGYTF
TGTGCCAGCAGCCAAGAAAACTATGGCTACACCTTC
>TRBD1|-|TRBV4-2|TRBJ1-4
CASSLTGTEDEKLFF
TGTGCCAGCAGCCTAACCGGGACAGAGGATGAAAAACTGTTTTTT
>TRBD2|-|TRBV7-9|TRBJ2-1
CASIIPGGRVDEQFF
TGTGCCAGCATCATACCTGGCGGGAGGGTTGATGAGCAGTTCTTC
>-|-|TRBV30|TRBJ2-7
CAWRVLGGSYEQYF
TGTGCCTGGAGGGTCCTAGGAGGCTCCTACGAGCAGTACTTC
>TRBD2|-|TRBV5-5|TRBJ2-7
CASSPTSGSYEQYF
TGTGCCAGCAGCCCAACTAGCGGGAGTTACGAGCAGTACTTC
>TRBD1|once|TRBV30|TRBJ2-2
CAGIRDRVRNTGELFF
TGTGCCGGAATCCGGGACAGGGTTAGGAACACCGGGGAGCTGTTTTTT
>-|once|TRBV2|TRBJ2-5
CASSNAETQYF
TGTGCCAGCAGTAACGCGGAGACCCAGTACTTC
>-|-|TRBV7-2|TRBJ2-5
CASSADPTKGGQYF
TGTGCCAGCAGCGCGGACCCGACAAAGGGGGGGCAGTACTTC
>-|-|TRBV6-5|TRBJ2-3
CASSFDRLRTDTQYF
TGTGCCAGCAGTTTTGACAGGTTGCGAACAGATACGCAGTATTTT
>TRBD2|-|TRBV11-3|TRBJ2-1
CASSSLTSGSRNEQFF
TGTGCCAGCAGCTCCTTGACTAGCGGGAGTCGGAATGAGCAGTTCTTC
>-|-|TRBV6-6|TRBJ1-2
CASSPERGWSYGYTF
TGTGCCAGCAGTCCCGAACGGGGTTGGAGCTATGGCTACACCTTC
>-|-|TRBV28|TRBJ1-3
CASSLPGGFLNTIYF
TGTGCCAGCAGTTTACCAGGCGGGTTTCTGAACACCATATATTTT
>-|-|TRBV2|TRBJ2-5
CASSEAPAQYF
TGTGCCAGCAGTGAAGCGCCTGCCCAGTACTTC
>-|-|TRBV6-6|TRBJ1-2
CASSSAGSYGYTF
TGTGCCAGCAGTTCCGCAGGGTCCTATGGCTACACCTTC
>-|-|TRBV6-1|TRBJ1-2
CATLEYGYTF
TGTGCCACCTTAGAGTATGGCTACACCTTC
>-|-|TRBV10-3|TRBJ2-7
CAISEFRSGRYEQYF
TGTGCCATCAGTGAGTTTCGAAGTGGGAGGTACGAGCAGTACTTC
>-|-|TRBV7-2|TRBJ2-5
CASSLARGMETQYF
TGTGCCAGCAGCTTAGCGAGGGGAATGGAGACCCAGTACTTC
>-|medium-sized|TRBV19|TRBJ1-2
CATEAYGYTF
TGTGCCACTGAGGCCTATGGCTACACCTTC
>-|-|TRBV2|TRBJ2-5
CASSSKLGGPGETQYF
TGTGCCAGCAGTTCAAAGTTAGGTGGGCCAGGGGAGACCCAGTACTTC
>TRBD1|once|TRBV25-1|TRBJ1-2
CASSQGADNYGYTF
TGTGCCAGTAGTCAGGGGGCTGATAACTATGGCTACACCTTC
>-|-|TRBV13|TRBJ2-3
CASSGWGADDTQYF
TGTGCCAGCAGCGGCTGGGGGGCGGACGATACGCAGTATTTT
>-|-|TRBV5-5|TRBJ1-4
CASSLTSGGELFF
TGTGCCAGCAGCTTAACATCAGGAGGTGAACTGTTTTTT
>-|-|TRBV30|TRBJ1-1
CAWKFRGTEAFF
TGTGCCTGGAAATTCCGGGGTACTGAAGCTTTCTTT
>-|-|TRBV2|TRBJ2-1
CASSEGRGSYNEQFF
TGTGCCAGCAGTGAGGGGCGGGGCTCCTACAATGAGCAGTTCTTC
>-|few|TRBV6-1|TRBJ1-1
CASGRGAFF
TGTGCCAGTGGTCGGGGAGCTTTCTTT
>TRBD1|-|TRBV5-6|TRBJ2-7
CASSLGQSSYEQYF
TGTGCCAGCAGCCTGGGACAGAGCTCCTACGAGCAGTACTTC
>TRBD1|-|TRBV10-3|TRBJ2-1
CAIMDRGRNEQFF
TGTGCCATCATGGACAGGGGGCGAAATGAGCAGTTCTTC
>-|-|TRBV7-2|TRBJ2-5
CASSLAVAYETQYF
TGTGCCAGCAGCTTAGCGGTGGCGTACGAGACCCAGTACTTC
>-|-|TRBV7-8|TRBJ2-7
CASSLARPSNEQYF
TGTGCCAGCAGCTTAGCGAGGCCGAGCAACGAGCAGTACTTC
>-|-|TRBV30|TRBJ2-4
CAWSVGQGHYF
TGTGCCTGGAGTGTCGGTCAGGGTCACTACTTC
>-|once|TRBV6-5|TRBJ1-1
CASSYTDGGGTEAFF
TGTGCCAGCAGTTACACAGACGGGGGGGGGACTGAAGCTTTCTTT
>TRBD2|-|TRBV5-1|TRBJ2-1
CASSLAPLAGPYNEQFF
TGCGCCAGCAGCTTGGCCCCCCTAGCGGGACCCTACAATGAGCAGTTCTTC
>TRBD1|-|TRBV29-1|TRBJ1-1
CSVVGRQGSGTEAFF
TGCAGCGTTGTGGGGAGACAGGGGTCTGGCACTGAAGCTTTCTTT